This is a list of T cell receptor beta chains from one sample in a study of T cell changes during pregnancy in multiple sclerosis. Using immunoSEQ multiplex PCR, the repertoire was profiled, and TCRdb retains in-frame clones only, with some absent. The sample lists around 60,000 clones; just under 95% were seen once. Sequencing was performed on peripheral blood, taken in the second trimester of pregnancy. All receptors come from a female donor with multiple sclerosis, enrolled in a pregnancy study. Both conserved end residues are trimmed from each CDR3. The D gene is left open where the match is weak. Expanded clones are given a class, and other clones once, few, many or no size at all.

TRBV19	TRBJ2-2	NA	TRBD1	ASSPSGGGTGELF
TRBV6-5	TRBJ2-3	NA	TRBD1	ASTSGQSTDTQY
TRBV14	TRBJ2-1	NA	TRBD2	ASSDLLAGGNEQF
TRBV18	TRBJ2-1	NA	TRBD2	ASSPPLLAGLPLEQF
TRBV6-1	TRBJ1-2	NA	NA	ASSEFSSGATYGYT
TRBV5-1	TRBJ1-4	once	NA	ASSLDRRTNEKLF
TRBV29-1	TRBJ2-1	NA	TRBD2	SGKGLAASYNEQF
TRBV4-1	TRBJ2-5	NA	NA	ASRASGLSSGDQY
TRBV2	TRBJ2-1	NA	TRBD1	ARGWVRQGAWDEQF
TRBV5-1	TRBJ2-1	NA	TRBD2	ASSPSGGGYNEQF
TRBV11-2	TRBJ2-7	NA	NA	ASSLGVDTIYEQY
TRBV9	TRBJ1-2	NA	TRBD1	ASSSQSQGGYGYT
TRBV6-6	TRBJ2-1	NA	TRBD1	ASSLQGASSYNEQF
TRBV27	TRBJ2-2	NA	NA	ASSLFGSAAGELF
TRBV2	TRBJ1-5	NA	NA	ASSVRGFGNQPQH
TRBV10-3	TRBJ2-1	NA	TRBD2	AIRPSGSSYNEQF